This TCR beta chain was captured by sequencing in a study of blood T cell repertoires in COVID-19 (dated by TCRdb to 2018 to 2020). With regard to the full study: Collaborator samples came from the United States, Italy and Spain and covered acute and convalescent phases of COVID-19. The prospective study material was composed of cDNA or gDNA derived from T cells, B-cell-depleted T cells, or PBMCs. Subjects who had been exposed to COVID-19, were actively infected with it, or had recovered from it provided the deeply sampled blood TCRbeta repertoires that made up the dataset. The repertoires were released in a freely available public database intended as a resource for research on the immune response to SARS-CoV-2. Samples were obtained from the ongoing ImmuneRACE study (first 160 participants) and from about 1,300 subjects provided by 6 global collaborators. Sample metadata almost always included a de-identified subject ID, COVID-19 status, age in years and sex. Where HLA class I and class II types were available, the types were taken from metadata supplied by the sample provider, not from assay-based typing.

Enrolling through a virtual design, the prospective study's participants ranged in age from roughly 18 to 90 years and lived across some 22 United States geographic areas. To assign participants to cohorts, the prospective study relied on clinical history that participants themselves reported in a screening survey and a study questionnaire. ImmuneRACE Cohort 3 recovered participants were defined by two consecutive negative NP/OP PCR tests, healthcare professional clearance, or symptom resolution. In the prospective study, mobile phlebotomists collected whole blood, serum and a nasopharyngeal or oropharyngeal swab from each participant. Participants in the prospective study had the option to provide additional blood draws and questionnaires over an approximately two-month period. Before DNA extraction, prospective study blood samples were shipped either frozen or at room temperature. The cysteine opens and the phenylalanine closes a CDR3 of 17 amino acids. The entry retains the CDR3 DNA only, 51 bases that are in frame from base 1. The germline ends are 18 bases apart after V is trimmed by 1 base and J by 3 bases. CDR1 SGHAT and CDR2 FQNNGV were looked up in the germline V gene.

TCRbeta CDR3 regions were amplified from genomic DNA by means of the immunoSEQ Assay, a bias-controlled multiplex PCR. In the authors' own workflow: The number of nucleated cells in each sample was estimated from the amplification of reference gene primers within the assay. Sequence reads were collapsed and filtered to measure the absolute abundance of every unique TCRbeta CDR3 rearrangement. For each sample, productive Simpson clonality was calculated as the square root of Simpson's diversity index across productive rearrangements. Not all clones reach the TCRdb copy of this immuneACCESS table, which keeps in-frame sequences only. Checked studies attribute under half of the gap to unresolved V genes and leave the rest unexplained. That table is the source of V, J and clone size, and D and trimming were worked out from the DNA. This sample holds about 480,000 clones; around nine tenths were observed only once. The top ten clonotypes cover about 2% of the sample.

Summary of the overall study and its limitations: Clinical and demographic metadata were provided uncurated, with the amount varying by source and participant.

A note on this clone: Its antigen is still unknown. No much larger clone exists at a distance of one base, and base qualities are not known.

Here the chain combines TRBV11-2 and TRBJ2-5; the D gene is possibly TRBD2, with 6 bases matching. This TCR derives from a middle-aged woman who had recovered from COVID-19. The sequencing input was PBMCs or T cells enriched from blood (not recorded which). The DNA sequence reads TGTGCCAGCAGCTTAGTAGTACGGGACTCCGCCGAAGAGACCCAGTACTTC. Its protein product is CASSLVVRDSAEETQYF.